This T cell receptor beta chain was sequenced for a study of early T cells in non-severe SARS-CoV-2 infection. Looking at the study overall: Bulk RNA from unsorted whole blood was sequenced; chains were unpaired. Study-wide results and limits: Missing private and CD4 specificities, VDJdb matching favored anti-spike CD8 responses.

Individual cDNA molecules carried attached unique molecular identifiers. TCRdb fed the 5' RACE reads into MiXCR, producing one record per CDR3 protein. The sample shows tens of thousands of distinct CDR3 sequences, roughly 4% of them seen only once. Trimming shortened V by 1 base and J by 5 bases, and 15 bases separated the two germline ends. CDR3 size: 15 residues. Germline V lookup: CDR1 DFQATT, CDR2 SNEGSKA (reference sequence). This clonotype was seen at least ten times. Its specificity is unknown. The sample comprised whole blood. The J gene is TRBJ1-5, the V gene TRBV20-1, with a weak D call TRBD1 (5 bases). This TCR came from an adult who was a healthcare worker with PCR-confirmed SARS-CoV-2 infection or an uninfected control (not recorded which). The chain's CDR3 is CSARGAGTDYQPQHF. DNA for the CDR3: TGCAGTGCTAGAGGGGCCGGGACGGATTATCAGCCCCAGCATTTT.